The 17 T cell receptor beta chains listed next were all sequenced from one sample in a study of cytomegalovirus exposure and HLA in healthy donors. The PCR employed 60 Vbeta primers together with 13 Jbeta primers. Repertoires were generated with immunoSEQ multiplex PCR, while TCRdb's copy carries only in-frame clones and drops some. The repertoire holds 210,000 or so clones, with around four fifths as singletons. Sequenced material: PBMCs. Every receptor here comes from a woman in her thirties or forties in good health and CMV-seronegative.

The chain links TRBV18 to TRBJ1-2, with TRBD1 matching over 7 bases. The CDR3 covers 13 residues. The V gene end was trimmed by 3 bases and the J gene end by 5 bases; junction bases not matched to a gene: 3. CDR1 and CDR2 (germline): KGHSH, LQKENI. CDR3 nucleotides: TGTGCCAGCTCACCCGAGACAGGGTATGGCTACACCTTC. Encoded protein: CASSPETGYGYTF.

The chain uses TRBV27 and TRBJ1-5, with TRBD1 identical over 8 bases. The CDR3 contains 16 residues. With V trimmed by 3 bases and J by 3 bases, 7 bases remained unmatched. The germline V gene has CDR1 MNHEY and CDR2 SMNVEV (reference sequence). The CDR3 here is CASSLTGETANQPQHF. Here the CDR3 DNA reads TGTGCCAGCAGTTTGACAGGGGAGACAGCCAATCAGCCCCAGCATTTT.

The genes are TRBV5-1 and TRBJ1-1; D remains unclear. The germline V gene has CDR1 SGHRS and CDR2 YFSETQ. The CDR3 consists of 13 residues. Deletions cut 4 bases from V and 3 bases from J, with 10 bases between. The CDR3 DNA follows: TGCGCCAGCAGCCCGGGGTTGGACACTGAAGCTTTCTTT. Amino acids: CASSPGLDTEAFF.

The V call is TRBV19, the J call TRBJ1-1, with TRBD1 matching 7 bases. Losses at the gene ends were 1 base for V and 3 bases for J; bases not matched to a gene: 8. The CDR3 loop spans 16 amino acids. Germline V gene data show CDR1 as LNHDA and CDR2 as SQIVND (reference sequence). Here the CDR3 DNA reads TGTGCCAGTAGTATAGGGAGGGGGCTCATGGACACTGAAGCTTTCTTT. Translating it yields CASSIGRGLMDTEAFF. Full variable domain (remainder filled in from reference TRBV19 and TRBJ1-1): DGGITQSPKYLFRKEGQNVTLSCEQNLNHDAMYWYRQDPGQGLRLIYYSQIVNDFQKGDIAEGYSVSREKKESFPLTVTSAQKNPTAFYLCASSIGRGLMDTEAFFGQGTRLTVV.

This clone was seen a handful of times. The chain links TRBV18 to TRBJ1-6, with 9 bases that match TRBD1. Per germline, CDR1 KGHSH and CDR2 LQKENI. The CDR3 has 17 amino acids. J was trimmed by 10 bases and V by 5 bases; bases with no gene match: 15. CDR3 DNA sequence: TGTGCCAGCTCATCCCGGGACAGGGCGACGAAGGACTCACCCCTCCACTTT. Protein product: CASSSRDRATKDSPLHF.

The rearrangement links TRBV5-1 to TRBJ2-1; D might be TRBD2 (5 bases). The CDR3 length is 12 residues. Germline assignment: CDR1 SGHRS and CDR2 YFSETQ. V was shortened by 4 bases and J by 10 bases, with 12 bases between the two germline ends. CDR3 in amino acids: CASSPAGGEQFF. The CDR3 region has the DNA TGCGCCAGCAGCCCCGCGGGCGGGGAGCAGTTCTTC. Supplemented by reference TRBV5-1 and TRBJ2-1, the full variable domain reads KAGVTQTPRYLIKTRGQQVTLSCSPISGHRSVSWYQQTPGQGLQFLFEYFSETQRNKGNFPGRFSGRQFSNSRSEMNVSTLELGDSALYLCASSPAGGEQFFGPGTRLTVL.

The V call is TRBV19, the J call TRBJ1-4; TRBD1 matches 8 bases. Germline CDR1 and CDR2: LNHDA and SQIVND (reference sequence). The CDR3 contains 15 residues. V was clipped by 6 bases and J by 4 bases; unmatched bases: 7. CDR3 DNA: TGTGCCAGTAGGGGGCAGGGGGCCGTTAATGAAAAACTGTTTTTT. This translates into CASRGQGAVNEKLFF. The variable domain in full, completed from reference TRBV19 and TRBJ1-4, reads DGGITQSPKYLFRKEGQNVTLSCEQNLNHDAMYWYRQDPGQGLRLIYYSQIVNDFQKGDIAEGYSVSREKKESFPLTVTSAQKNPTAFYLCASRGQGAVNEKLFFGSGTQLSVL.

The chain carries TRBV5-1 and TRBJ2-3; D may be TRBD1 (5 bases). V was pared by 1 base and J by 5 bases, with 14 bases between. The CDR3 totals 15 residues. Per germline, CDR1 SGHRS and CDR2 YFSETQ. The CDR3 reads CASSLSPGAGDTQYF. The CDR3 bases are TGCGCCAGCAGCTTGTCCCCTGGGGCAGGAGATACGCAGTATTTT. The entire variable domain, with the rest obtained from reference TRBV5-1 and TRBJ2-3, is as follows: KAGVTQTPRYLIKTRGQQVTLSCSPISGHRSVSWYQQTPGQGLQFLFEYFSETQRNKGNFPGRFSGRQFSNSRSEMNVSTLELGDSALYLCASSLSPGAGDTQYFGPGTRLTVL.

In nucleotides, the CDR3 is TGTGCCAGCAGCACGAGTGGCAGGGGTTACGGGGATGGCTACACCTTC. This codes for CASSTSGRGYGDGYTF. This chain connects TRBV7-8 to TRBJ1-2; D is possibly TRBD1 (6 bases). Germline CDR1 SGHVS, CDR2 FQNEAQ. The ends were cut back, 5 bases at V and 6 bases at J, with 22 bases in the middle. This CDR3 contains 16 residues. The variable domain in full, completed from reference TRBV7-8 and TRBJ1-2, reads GAGVSQSPRYKVAKRGQDVALRCDPISGHVSLFWYQQALGQGPEFLTYFQNEAQLDKSGLPSDRFFAERPEGSVSTLKIQRTQQEDSAVYLCASSTSGRGYGDGYTFGSGTRLTVV.

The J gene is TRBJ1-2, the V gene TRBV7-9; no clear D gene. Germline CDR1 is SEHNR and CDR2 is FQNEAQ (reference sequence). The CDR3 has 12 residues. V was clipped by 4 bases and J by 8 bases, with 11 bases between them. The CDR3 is CASSSLGGGYTF. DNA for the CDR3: TGTGCCAGCAGCTCCCTTGGAGGAGGCTACACCTTC.

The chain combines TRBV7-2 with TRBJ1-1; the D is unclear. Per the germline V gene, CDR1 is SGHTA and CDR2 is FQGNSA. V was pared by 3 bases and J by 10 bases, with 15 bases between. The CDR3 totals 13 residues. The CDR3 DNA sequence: TGTGCCAGCAGCTTTTACACCTCCTCAGGAGCTTTCTTT. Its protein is CASSFYTSSGAFF.

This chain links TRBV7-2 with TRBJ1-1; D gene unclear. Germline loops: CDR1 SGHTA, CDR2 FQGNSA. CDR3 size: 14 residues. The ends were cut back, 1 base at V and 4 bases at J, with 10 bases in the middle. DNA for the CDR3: TGTGCCAGCAGCTTAGAGGGCGGGATCACTGAAGCTTTCTTT. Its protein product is CASSLEGGITEAFF.

CDR3 sequence (DNA): TGTGCCACAGACAGCCATTCAGTTGTAACCGGGGAGCTGTTTTTT. Translating gives CATDSHSVVTGELFF. The chain recombines TRBV6-1 with TRBJ2-2; TRBD1 might be the D (5 bases). V was shortened by 10 bases and J by 5 bases, with 20 bases between the two germline ends. Germline V gene sequence: CDR1 MNHNS, CDR2 SASEGT. The CDR3 has 15 residues.

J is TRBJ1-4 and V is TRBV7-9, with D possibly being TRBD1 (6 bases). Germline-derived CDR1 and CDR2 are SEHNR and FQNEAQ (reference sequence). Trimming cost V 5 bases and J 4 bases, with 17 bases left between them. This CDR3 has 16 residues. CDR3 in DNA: TGTGCCAGCAGCCGAACCTCTCAAGGGGGTAATGAAAAACTGTTTTTT. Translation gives CASSRTSQGGNEKLFF.

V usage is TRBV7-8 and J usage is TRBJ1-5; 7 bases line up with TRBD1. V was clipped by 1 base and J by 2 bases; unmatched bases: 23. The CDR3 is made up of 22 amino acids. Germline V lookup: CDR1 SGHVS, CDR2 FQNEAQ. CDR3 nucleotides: TGTGCCAGCAGCTTAGGGGAACTGGACAGGAGGGTCCCGTTAGCGGGCAATCAGCCCCAGCATTTT. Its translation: CASSLGELDRRVPLAGNQPQHF.

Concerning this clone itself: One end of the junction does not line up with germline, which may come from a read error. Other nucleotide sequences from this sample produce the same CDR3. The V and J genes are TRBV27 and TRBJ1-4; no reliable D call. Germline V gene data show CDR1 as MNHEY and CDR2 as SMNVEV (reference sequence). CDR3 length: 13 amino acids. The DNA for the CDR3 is TGTGCCAGTAGTTTATCTCCAAATGAAAAACTGTTTTTT. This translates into CASSLSPNEKLFF.

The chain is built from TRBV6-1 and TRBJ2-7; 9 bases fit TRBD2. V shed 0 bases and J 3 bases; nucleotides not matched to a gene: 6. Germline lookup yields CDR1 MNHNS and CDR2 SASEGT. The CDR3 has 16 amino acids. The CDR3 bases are TGTGCCAGCAGTGAAGCCCTAGCGGGGACTAGCTACGAGCAGTACTTC. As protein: CASSEALAGTSYEQYF.